The T cell receptor beta chain under discussion was sequenced for a study of response to subunit inactivated influenza vaccine. Trimming cost V 0 bases and J 6 bases; bases outside gene matches: 2. CDR1 and CDR2 from the germline V gene are KGHDR and SFDVKD. CDR3 length: 15 residues. TCRdb independently ran MiXCR on the RT-PCR reads; one entry per CDR3 protein. The sample lists roughly 170,000 distinct CDR3 sequences; about a tenth were seen once. This chain links TRBV24-1 with TRBJ2-3; 10 bases are a match to TRBD2. The TCR originated in a man aged 45 to 65 who received an inactivated influenza vaccine. This specimen consisted of non-naive T cells sorted from PBMCs, obtained on the day of vaccination. CDR3 loop: CATSDLGLAADTQYF. In nucleotides, the CDR3 is TGTGCCACCAGTGATTTGGGACTAGCGGCTGATACGCAGTATTTT.